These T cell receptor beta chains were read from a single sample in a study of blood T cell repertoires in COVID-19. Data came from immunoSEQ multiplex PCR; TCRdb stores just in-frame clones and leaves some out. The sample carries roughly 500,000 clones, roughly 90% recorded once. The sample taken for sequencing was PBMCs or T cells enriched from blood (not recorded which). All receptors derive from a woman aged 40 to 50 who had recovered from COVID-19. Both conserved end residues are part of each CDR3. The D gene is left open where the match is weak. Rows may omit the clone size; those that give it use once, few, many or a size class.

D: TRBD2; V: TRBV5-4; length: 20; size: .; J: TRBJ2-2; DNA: TGTGCCAGCAGCTTCCCATTAGCGGGAGCTAACCCCGGGGGGACCGGGGAGCTGTTTTTT; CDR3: CASSFPLAGANPGGTGELFF
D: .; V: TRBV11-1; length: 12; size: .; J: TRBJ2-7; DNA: TGTGCCAGCAGCTTAGGGCAGTACGAGCAGTACTTC; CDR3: CASSLGQYEQYF
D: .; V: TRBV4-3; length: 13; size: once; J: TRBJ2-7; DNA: TGCGCCAGCAGCCAAGACAGATCCTACGAGCAGTACTTC; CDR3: CASSQDRSYEQYF
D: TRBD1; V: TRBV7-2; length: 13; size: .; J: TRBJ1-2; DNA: TGTGCCAGTAGCGCTCGGACAGGGTACGGCTACACCTTC; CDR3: CASSARTGYGYTF
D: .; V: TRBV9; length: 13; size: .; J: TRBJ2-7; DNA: TGTGCCAGCAGCGTAGGCCGGGACTACGAGCAGTACTTC; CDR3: CASSVGRDYEQYF
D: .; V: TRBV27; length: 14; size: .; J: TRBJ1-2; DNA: TGTGCCAGCAGTTTATCGGCTGGGGGGGAGGGCTACACCTTC; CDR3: CASSLSAGGEGYTF
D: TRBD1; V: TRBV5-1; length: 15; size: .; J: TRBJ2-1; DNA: TGCGCCAGCAGCTCGGACAGGCCAGCAGTCAATGAGCAGTTCTTC; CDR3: CASSSDRPAVNEQFF
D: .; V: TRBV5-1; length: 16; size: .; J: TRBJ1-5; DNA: TGCGCCAGCAGCTTGGCGGGGGGAAGCGGCAATCAGCCCCAGCATTTT; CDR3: CASSLAGGSGNQPQHF
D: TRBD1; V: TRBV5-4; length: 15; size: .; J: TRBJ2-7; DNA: TGTGCCAGCAGCGCTGGGAGACAGGGCTCCTACGAGCAGTACTTC; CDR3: CASSAGRQGSYEQYF
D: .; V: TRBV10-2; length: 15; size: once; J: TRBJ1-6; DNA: TGCGCCAGCACAGGACAAGGGTCCTATAATTCACCCCTCCACTTT; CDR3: CASTGQGSYNSPLHF
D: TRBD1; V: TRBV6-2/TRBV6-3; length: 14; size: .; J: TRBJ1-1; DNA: TGTGCCAGCAGTTACGAAGGGGGCCGAGGTGAAGCTTTCTTT; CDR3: CASSYEGGRGEAFF
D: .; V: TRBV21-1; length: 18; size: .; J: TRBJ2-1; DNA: TGTGCCAGCAGCAAAGTCGGGGCTAGCGGGAGCCCATACAATGAGCAGTTCTTC; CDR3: CASSKVGASGSPYNEQFF
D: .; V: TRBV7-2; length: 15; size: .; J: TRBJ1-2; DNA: TGTGCCAGCAGCTTTATATCTCAGGGGAACTATGGCTACACCTTC; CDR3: CASSFISQGNYGYTF
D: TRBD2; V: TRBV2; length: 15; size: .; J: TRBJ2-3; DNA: TGTGCCAGCAGGGGAGGGACTAGCGGCACAGATACGCAGTATTTT; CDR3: CASRGGTSGTDTQYF
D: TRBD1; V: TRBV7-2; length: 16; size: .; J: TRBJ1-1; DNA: TGTGCCAGCAGCTTAGCGACCGGGACAGTGAACACTGAAGCTTTCTTT; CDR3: CASSLATGTVNTEAFF
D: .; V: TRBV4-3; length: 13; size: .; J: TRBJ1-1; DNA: TGCGCCAGCAGCCAAGAGGCGAACACTGAAGCTTTCTTT; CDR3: CASSQEANTEAFF
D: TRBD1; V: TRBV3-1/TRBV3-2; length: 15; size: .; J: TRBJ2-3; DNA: TGTGCCAGCAGACCCGGGACAGGGGGCCGGGATACGCAGTATTTT; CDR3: CASRPGTGGRDTQYF
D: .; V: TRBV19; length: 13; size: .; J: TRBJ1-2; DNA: TGTGCCAGTAGTATTGGTAGGGGGTATGGCTACACCTTC; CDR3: CASSIGRGYGYTF
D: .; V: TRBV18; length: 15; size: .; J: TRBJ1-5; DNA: TGTGCCAGCTCCCTCGGGAGGGAGCGAGGTCAGCCCCAGCATTTT; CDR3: CASSLGRERGQPQHF
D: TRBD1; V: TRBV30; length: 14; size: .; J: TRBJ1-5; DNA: TGTGCCTGGAGTGTACAGGGGGGGAATCAGCCCCAGCATTTT; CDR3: CAWSVQGGNQPQHF
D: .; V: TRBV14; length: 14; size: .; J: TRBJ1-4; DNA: TGTGCCAGCAGCCAAGTGGGGCTAGGACAAAAACTGTTTTTT; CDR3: CASSQVGLGQKLFF
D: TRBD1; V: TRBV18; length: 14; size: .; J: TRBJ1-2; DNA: TGTGCCAGCTCACCTGACAGGGGGTTCTATGGCTACACCTTC; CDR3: CASSPDRGFYGYTF
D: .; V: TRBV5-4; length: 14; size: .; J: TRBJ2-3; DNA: TGTGCCAGCAGCTTAGCTCTGAAGGAGATTACGCAGTATTTT; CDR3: CASSLALKEITQYF
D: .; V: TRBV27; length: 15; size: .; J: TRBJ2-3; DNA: TGTGCCAGCAGTTTGGGCAGGTCCGGCACAGATACGCAGTATTTT; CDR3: CASSLGRSGTDTQYF
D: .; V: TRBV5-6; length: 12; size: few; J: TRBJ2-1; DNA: TGTGCCAGCAGCTCGTACATAAATGAGCAGTTCTTC; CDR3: CASSSYINEQFF
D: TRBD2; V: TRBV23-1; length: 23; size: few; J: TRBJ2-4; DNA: TGCGCCAGCAGTCAAAAGCTCATTACCTGGACTAGCGGGAGCCCTCTAGCCAAAAACATTCAGTACTTC; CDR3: CASSQKLITWTSGSPLAKNIQYF
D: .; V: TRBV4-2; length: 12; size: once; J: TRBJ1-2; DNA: TGTGCCAGCAGCCAGGAGGAGAATGGCTACACCTTC; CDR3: CASSQEENGYTF
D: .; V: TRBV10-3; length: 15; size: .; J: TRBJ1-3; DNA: TGTGCCATCAGTGGCGGGATCGCCTCTGGAAACACCATATATTTT; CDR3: CAISGGIASGNTIYF
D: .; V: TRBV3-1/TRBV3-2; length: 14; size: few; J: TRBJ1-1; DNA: TGTGCCAGCAGCCAAGTTCCGGGAGTCACTGAAGCTTTCTTT; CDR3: CASSQVPGVTEAFF
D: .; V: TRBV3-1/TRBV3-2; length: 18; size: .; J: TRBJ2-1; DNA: TGTGCCAGCAGCCAAGTGGGTGTGAGGGCTAGGTCCTACAATGAGCAGTTCTTC; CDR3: CASSQVGVRARSYNEQFF
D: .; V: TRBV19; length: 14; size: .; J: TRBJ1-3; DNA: TGTGCCAGTAGTATAGGGACAGTTGGAAACACCATATATTTT; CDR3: CASSIGTVGNTIYF
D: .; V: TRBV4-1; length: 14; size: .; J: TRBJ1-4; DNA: TGCGCCAGCAGCCAACGCGGGGTCGGGGAAAAACTGTTTTTT; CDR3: CASSQRGVGEKLFF
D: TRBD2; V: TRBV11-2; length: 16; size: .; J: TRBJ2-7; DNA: TGTGCCAGCACCCTCACATCCGGGACTACCTTATACGAGCAGTACTTC; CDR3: CASTLTSGTTLYEQYF
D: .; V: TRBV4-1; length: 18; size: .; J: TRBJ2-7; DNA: TGCGCCAGCAGCCAAGATGGGCGGCGGGCGACAACCCCCTACGAGCAGTACTTC; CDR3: CASSQDGRRATTPYEQYF
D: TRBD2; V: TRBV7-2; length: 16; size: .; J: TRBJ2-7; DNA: TGTGCCAGCAGCTTAGCGGGAGGGCCGATAGCCTACGAGCAGTACTTC; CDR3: CASSLAGGPIAYEQYF
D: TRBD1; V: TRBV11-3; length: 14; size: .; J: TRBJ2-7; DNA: TGTGCCAGCAGCCCAGACAGGGGAGGAAGGGAGCAGTACTTC; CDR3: CASSPDRGGREQYF
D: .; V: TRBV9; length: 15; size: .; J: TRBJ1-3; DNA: TGTGCCAGCAGCGTAGTTCCGAGCTCTGGAAACACCATATATTTT; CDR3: CASSVVPSSGNTIYF